Detailed here is one TCR beta chain. Its antigen remains unknown. These data belong to a study of vaccination and CD4 T cells after COVID-19. Treatment specified: approximately nine-day PBMC culture with coronavirus spike peptide pools or control peptides (ViraFEST assay). Collection of the unexposed donor's CD4+ T cells took place before the COVID-19 pandemic (2011-2018). Scientists ran DNA taken from cultured CD4+ T cells through the Oncomine TCR Beta short-read assay for sequencing. TCRdb ran MiXCR on the PCR reads and lists one entry per CDR3 protein. Here the sample spans fewer than 8,500 distinct CDR3 sequences, 35% to 40% being singletons. CDR3 length: 17 residues. CDR1 MNHNS and CDR2 SASEGT come from the germline V gene. With V trimmed by 5 bases and J by 4 bases, 9 bases remained unmatched.

This chain uses TRBV6-1 with TRBJ2-1; 12 nucleotides match TRBD2. The receptor was isolated from a human donor in good health. Sequencing input: CD4+ T cells from blood, cultured in vitro. CDR3 nucleotide sequence: TGTGCCAGCAGTCTGAGGACTAGCGGGACCCCATACAATGAGCAGTTCTTC. Translated, it gives CASSLRTSGTPYNEQFF.